Reported below is one TCR beta chain. This record comes from a study of beta chain features in type 1 diabetes. The overall study: Researchers looked at approximately 100,000,000 sorted cells across all samples.

Central memory, naive, regulatory and stem cell-like memory CD4+ cells were sorted by CD45RO/CCR7/CD25/CD127/CD95/CD27. What was sequenced were expressed TCRB transcripts, since all of the isolated RNA had been reverse transcribed. Method: immunoSEQ multiplex PCR; TCRdb's copy keeps in-frame clones and lacks some. The sample contains under 250,000 clones, roughly 30% of which appear only once. The trim removed 5 bases at V and 4 bases at J, leaving 9 bases unmatched. Germline loops: CDR1 ENHRY, CDR2 SYGVKD. CDR3 length: 16 amino acids. Sequencing was done on a sample of central memory CD4+ T cells from blood. The V call is TRBV10-3, the J call TRBJ1-3; 9 nucleotides align to TRBD1. This clonotype was obtained from a man aged 25 to 45 in good health. This CDR3 is CAISPGQGGDGNTIYF. Written as DNA, the CDR3 is TGTGCCATCAGTCCGGGACAGGGAGGCGACGGAAACACCATATATTTT.